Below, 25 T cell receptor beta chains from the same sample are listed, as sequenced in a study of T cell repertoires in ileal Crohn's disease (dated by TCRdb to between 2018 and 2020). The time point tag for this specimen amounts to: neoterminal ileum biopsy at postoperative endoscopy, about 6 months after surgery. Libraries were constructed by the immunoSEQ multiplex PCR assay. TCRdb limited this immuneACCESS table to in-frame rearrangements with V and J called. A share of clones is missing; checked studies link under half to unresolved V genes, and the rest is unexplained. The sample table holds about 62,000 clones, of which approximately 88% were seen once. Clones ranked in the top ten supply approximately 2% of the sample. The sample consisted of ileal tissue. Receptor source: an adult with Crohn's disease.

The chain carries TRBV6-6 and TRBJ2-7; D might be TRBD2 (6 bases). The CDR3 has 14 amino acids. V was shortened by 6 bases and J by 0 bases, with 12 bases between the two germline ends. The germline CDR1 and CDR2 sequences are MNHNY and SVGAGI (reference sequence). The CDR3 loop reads CASSDRESSYEQYV. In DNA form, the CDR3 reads TGTGCCAGCAGCGACCGGGAGAGCTCCTACGAGCAGTACGTC.

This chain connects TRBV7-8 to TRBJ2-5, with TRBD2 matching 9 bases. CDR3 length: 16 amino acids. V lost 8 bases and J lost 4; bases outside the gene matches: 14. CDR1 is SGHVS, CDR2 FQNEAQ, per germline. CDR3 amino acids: CASGQGGGAGGETQYF. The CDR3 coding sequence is TGTGCCAGCGGGCAAGGCGGGGGGGCGGGCGGAGAGACCCAGTACTTC.

The CDR3 loop is CASSQLSETQYF. The CDR3 DNA sequence: TGTGCCAGCAGCCAACTCTCCGAGACCCAGTACTTC. V and J are TRBV16 and TRBJ2-5; D not certain. V was trimmed by 2 bases and J by 5 bases, leaving 6 bases between them. Germline CDR1 reads KGHSY; CDR2 reads FQNENV. The CDR3 is made up of 12 amino acids.

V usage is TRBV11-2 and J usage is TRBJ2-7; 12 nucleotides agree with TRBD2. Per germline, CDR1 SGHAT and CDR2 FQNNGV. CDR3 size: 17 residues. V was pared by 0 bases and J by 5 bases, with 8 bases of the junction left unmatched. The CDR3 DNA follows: TGTGCCAGCAGCTTAGATCTGGCTAGCGGGAGGGCGCACGAGCAGTACTTC. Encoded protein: CASSLDLASGRAHEQYF. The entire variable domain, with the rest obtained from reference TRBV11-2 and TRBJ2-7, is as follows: EAGVAQSPRYKIIEKRQSVAFWCNPISGHATLYWYQQILGQGPKLLIQFQNNGVVDDSQLPKDRFSAERLKGVDSTLKIQPAKLEDSAVYLCASSLDLASGRAHEQYFGPGTRLTVT.

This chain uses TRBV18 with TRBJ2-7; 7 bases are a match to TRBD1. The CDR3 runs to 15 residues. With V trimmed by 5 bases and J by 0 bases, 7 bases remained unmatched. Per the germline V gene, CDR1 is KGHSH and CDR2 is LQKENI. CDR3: CASSFERGPSYEQYF. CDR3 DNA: TGTGCCAGCTCATTCGAGAGGGGGCCCTCCTACGAGCAGTACTTC.

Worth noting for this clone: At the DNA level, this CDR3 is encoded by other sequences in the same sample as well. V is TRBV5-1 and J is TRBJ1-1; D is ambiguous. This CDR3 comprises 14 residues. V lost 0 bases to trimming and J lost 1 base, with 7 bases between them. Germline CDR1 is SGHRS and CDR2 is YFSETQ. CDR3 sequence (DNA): TGCGCCAGCAGCTTGGAATACAGGAACACTGAAGCTTTCTTT. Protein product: CASSLEYRNTEAFF.

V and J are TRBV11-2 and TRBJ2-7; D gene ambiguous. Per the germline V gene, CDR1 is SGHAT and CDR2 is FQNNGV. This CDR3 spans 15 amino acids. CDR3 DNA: TGTGCCAGCAGTTTAGAGCCCGACGGGTTCTACGAGCAGTACGTC. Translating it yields CASSLEPDGFYEQYV.

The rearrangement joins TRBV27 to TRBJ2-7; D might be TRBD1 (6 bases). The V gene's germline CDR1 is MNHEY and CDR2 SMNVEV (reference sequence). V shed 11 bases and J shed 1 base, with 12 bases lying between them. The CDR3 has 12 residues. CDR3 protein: CAGKQGSYEQYV. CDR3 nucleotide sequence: TGTGCCGGAAAACAGGGTTCCTACGAGCAGTACGTC.

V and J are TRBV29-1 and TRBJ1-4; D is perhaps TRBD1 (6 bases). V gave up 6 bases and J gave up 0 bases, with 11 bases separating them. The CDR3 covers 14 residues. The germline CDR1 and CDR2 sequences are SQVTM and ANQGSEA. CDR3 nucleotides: TGCAGCGTGGGGAAGGGGGCAACTAATGAAAAACTGTTTTTT. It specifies CSVGKGATNEKLFF.

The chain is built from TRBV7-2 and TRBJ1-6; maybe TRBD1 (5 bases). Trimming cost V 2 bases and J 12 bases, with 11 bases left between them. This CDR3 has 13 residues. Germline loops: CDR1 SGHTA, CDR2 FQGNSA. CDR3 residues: CASSLTGGIPLHF. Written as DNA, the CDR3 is TGTGCCAGCAGCTTAACGGGGGGTATACCCCTCCACTTT.

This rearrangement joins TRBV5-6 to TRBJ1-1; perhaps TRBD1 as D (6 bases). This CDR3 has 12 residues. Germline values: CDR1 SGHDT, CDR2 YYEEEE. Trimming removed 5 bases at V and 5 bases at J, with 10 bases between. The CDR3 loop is CASRAGVTEAFF. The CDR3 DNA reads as TGTGCCAGCAGGGCAGGGGTAACTGAAGCTTTCTTT.

The CDR3 sequence is CASSLAPGGMNTEAFF. The CDR3 DNA follows: TGTGCCAGCAGCTTAGCGCCTGGAGGGATGAACACTGAAGCTTTCTTT. The genes are TRBV7-2 and TRBJ1-1, with unresolved D. Deletions cut 0 bases from V and 0 bases from J, with 11 bases between. Germline V gene sequence: CDR1 SGHTA, CDR2 FQGNSA. The CDR3 is 16 amino acids.

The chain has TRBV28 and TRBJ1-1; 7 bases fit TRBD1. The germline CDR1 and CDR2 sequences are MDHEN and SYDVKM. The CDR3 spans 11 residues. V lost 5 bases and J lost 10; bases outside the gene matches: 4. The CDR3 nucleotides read TGTGCCAGCAGTCAGGACAGGCGAGCTTTCTTT. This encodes CASSQDRRAFF. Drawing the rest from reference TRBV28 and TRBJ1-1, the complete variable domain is DVKVTQSSRYLVKRTGEKVFLECVQDMDHENMFWYRQDPGLGLRLIYFSYDVKMKEKGDIPEGYSVSREKKERFSLILESASTNQTSMYLCASSQDRRAFFGQGTRLTVV.

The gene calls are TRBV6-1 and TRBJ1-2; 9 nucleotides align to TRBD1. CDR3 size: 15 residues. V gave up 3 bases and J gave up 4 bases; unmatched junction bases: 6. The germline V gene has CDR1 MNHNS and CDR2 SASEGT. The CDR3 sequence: CASSDGDRVVYGYTF. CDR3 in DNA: TGTGCCAGCAGTGACGGGGACAGGGTAGTCTATGGCTACACCTTC.

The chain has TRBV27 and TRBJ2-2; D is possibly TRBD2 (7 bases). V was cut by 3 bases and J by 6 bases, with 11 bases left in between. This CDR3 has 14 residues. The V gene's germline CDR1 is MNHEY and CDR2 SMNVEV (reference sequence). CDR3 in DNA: TGTGCCAGCAGTTTGAGGGGGGGGTCCGGGGAGCTGTTTTTT. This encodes CASSLRGGSGELFF.

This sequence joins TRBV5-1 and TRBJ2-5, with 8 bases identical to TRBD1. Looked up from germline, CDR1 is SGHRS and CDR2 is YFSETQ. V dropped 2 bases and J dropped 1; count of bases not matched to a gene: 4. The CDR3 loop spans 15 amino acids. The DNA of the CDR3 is TGCGCCAGCAGCTTACGACAGGGGTCCCAAGAGACCCAGTACTTC. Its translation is CASSLRQGSQETQYF.

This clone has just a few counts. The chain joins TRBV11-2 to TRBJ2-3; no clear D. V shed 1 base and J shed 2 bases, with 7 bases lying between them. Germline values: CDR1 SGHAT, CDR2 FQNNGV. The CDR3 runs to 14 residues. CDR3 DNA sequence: TGTGCCAGCAGCTTAGGGGCCTACACAGATACGCAGTATTTT. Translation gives CASSLGAYTDTQYF.

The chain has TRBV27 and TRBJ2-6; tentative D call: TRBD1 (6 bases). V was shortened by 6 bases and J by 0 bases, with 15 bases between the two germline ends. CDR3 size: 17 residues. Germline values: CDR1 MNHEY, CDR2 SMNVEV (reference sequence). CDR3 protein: CASSFNTGLSGANVLTF. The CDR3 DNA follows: TGTGCCAGCAGCTTCAACACAGGGCTCTCTGGGGCCAACGTCCTGACTTTC.

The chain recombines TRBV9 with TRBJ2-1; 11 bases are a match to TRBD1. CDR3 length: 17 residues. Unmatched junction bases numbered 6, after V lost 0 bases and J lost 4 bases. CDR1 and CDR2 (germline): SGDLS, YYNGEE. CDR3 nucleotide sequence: TGTGCCAGCAGCGTAGCCCCCCGGGACAGGGGGTACAATGAGCAGTTCTTC. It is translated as CASSVAPRDRGYNEQFF.

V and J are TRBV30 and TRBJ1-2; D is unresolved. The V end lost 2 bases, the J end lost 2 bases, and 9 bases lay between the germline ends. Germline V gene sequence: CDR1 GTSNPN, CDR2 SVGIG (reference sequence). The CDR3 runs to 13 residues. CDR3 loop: CAWSSPSNYGYTF. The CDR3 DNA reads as TGTGCCTGGAGTAGCCCCTCGAACTATGGCTACACCTTC.

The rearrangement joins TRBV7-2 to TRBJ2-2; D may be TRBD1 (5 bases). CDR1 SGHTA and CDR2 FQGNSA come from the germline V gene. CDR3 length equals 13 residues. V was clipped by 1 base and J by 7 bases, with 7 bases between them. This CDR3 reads CASSLGGYGELFF. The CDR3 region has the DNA TGTGCCAGCAGCTTAGGGGGCTACGGGGAGCTGTTTTTT.

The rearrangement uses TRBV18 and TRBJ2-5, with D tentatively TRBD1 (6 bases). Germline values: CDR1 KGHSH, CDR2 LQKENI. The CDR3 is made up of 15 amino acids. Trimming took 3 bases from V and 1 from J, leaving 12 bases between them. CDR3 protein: CASSPMRGTQETQYF. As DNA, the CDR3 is TGTGCCAGCTCACCGATGAGGGGGACCCAAGAGACCCAGTACTTC. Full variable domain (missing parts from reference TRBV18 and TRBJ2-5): NAGVMQNPRHLVRRRGQEARLRCSPMKGHSHVYWYRQLPEEGLKFMVYLQKENIIDESGMPKERFSAEFPKEGPSILRIQQVVRGDSAAYFCASSPMRGTQETQYFGPGTRLLVL.

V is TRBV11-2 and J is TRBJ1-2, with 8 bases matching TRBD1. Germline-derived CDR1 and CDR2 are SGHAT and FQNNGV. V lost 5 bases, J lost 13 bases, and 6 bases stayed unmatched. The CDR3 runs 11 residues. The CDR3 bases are TGTGCCAGCAGCCAGGGACAGGTTGGCACCTTC. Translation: CASSQGQVGTF.

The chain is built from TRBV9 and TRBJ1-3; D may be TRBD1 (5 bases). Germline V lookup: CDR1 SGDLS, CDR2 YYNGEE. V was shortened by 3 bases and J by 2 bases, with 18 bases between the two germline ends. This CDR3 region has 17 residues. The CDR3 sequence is CASSDGTGTQAGNTIYF. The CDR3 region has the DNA TGTGCCAGCAGCGACGGTACCGGGACTCAAGCTGGAAACACCATATATTTT.

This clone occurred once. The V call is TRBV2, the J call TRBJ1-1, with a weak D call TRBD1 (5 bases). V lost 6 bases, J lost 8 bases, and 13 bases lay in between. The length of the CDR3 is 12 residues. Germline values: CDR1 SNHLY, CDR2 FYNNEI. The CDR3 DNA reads TGTGCCAGCAGGATCGACAGAAGGGAAGCTTTCTTT. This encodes CASRIDRREAFF.